This TCR beta chain was identified in a study of T cell changes during pregnancy in multiple sclerosis. The data were produced by immunoSEQ multiplex PCR, yet TCRdb's version contains in-frame clones alone and is incomplete. This table holds 100,000 or so clones, about 93% found once. Trimming shortened V by 2 bases and J by 0 bases, and 14 bases separated the two germline ends. The CDR3 runs 16 residues. Germline CDR1 reads KGHSH; CDR2 reads LQKENI. This TCR was sampled from a female donor with multiple sclerosis, enrolled in a pregnancy study. This specimen consisted of peripheral blood, obtained after pregnancy. The genes are TRBV18 and TRBJ2-7; TRBD2 is a possible D gene (6 bases). CDR3 residues: CASSPRSASVSYEQYF. CDR3 sequence (DNA): TGTGCCAGCTCACCAAGGTCTGCTAGCGTCTCCTACGAGCAGTACTTC. Full variable domain (remainder filled in from reference TRBV18 and TRBJ2-7): NAGVMQNPRHLVRRRGQEARLRCSPMKGHSHVYWYRQLPEEGLKFMVYLQKENIIDESGMPKERFSAEFPKEGPSILRIQQVVRGDSAAYFCASSPRSASVSYEQYFGPGTRLTVT.